This T cell receptor (beta chain) is from a study of blood T cells in healthy people across ages. Study-level results: Per-million-T-cell TCR beta diversity fell roughly linearly with age. Donor CMV status was unknown, possibly confounding expanded clonotype changes.

Combining a sample-barcoded 5' primer with a J-beta primer mix, a second PCR ran for roughly 7 to 11 cycles. TCRdb re-derived calls from the 5' RACE reads in MiXCR, one entry per CDR3 protein. The table records roughly 1,500,000 distinct CDR3 sequences, about 35% of them present only once. Russia was home to the donors, healthy Caucasian individuals aged about 6 to 90. Total RNA extracted from each sample amounted to at least 5 micrograms. The CDR3 length is 15 residues. Losses at the gene ends were 3 bases for V and 4 bases for J; bases not matched to a gene: 9. This clonotype was observed many times. What it binds is unknown.

The source is a woman between 25 and 40 years old in good health. The sample consisted of blood. V gene TRBV12-3 or TRBV12-4 combines with J gene TRBJ2-7; 7 bases are shared with TRBD2. CDR3 region: CASSFTGGASYEQYF. The CDR3 DNA reads as TGTGCCAGCAGTTTTACGGGAGGTGCATCGTACGAGCAGTACTTC.